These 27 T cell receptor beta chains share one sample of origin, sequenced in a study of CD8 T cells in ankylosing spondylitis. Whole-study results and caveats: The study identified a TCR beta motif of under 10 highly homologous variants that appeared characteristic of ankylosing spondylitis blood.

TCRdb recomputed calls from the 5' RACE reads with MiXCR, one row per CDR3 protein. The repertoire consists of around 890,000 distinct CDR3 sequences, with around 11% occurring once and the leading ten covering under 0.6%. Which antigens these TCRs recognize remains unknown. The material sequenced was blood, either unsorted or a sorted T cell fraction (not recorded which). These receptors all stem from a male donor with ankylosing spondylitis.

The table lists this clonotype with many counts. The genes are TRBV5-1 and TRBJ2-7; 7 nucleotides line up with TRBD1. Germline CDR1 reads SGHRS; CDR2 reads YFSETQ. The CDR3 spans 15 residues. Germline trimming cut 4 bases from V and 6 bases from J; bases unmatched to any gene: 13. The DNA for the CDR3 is TGCGCCAGCAGCGACAGGGACCCGGATTTTCGCGAGCAGTACTTC. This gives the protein CASSDRDPDFREQYF.

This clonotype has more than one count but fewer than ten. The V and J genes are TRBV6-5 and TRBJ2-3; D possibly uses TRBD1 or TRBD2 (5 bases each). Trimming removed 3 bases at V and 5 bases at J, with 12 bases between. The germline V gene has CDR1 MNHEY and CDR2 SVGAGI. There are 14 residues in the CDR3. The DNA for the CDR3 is TGTGCCAGCAGTTATTGGGGGAGAGGAGATACGCAGTATTTT. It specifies CASSYWGRGDTQYF.

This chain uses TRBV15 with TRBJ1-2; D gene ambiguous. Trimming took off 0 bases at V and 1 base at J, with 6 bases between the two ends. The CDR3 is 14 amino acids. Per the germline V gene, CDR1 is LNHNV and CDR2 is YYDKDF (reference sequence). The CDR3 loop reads CATSREDGNYGYTF. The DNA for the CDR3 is TGTGCCACCAGCAGAGAGGACGGTAACTATGGCTACACCTTC. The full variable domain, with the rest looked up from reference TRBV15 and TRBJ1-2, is DAMVIQNPRYQVTQFGKPVTLSCSQTLNHNVMYWYQQKSSQAPKLLFHYYDKDFNNEADTPDNFQSRRPNTSFCFLDIRSPGLGDTAMYLCATSREDGNYGYTFGSGTRLTVV.

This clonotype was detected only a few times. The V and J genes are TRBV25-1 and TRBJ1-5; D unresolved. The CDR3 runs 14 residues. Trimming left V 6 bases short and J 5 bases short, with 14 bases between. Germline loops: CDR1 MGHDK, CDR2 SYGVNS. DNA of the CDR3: TGTGCCAGCAGATCTGAGCGGCCCGATCAGCCCCAGCATTTT. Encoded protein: CASRSERPDQPQHF.

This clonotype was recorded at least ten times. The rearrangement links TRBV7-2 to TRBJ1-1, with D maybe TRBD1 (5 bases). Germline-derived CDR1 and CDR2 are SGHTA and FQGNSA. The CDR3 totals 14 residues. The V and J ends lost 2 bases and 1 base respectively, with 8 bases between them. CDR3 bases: TGTGCCAGCAGCTTATCCGGGACGAACACTGAAGCTTTCTTT. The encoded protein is CASSLSGTNTEAFF. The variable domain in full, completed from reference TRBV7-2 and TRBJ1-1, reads GAGVSQSPSNKVTEKGKDVELRCDPISGHTALYWYRQSLGQGLEFLIYFQGNSAPDKSGLPSDRFSAERTGGSVSTLTIQRTQQEDSAVYLCASSLSGTNTEAFFGQGTRLTVV.

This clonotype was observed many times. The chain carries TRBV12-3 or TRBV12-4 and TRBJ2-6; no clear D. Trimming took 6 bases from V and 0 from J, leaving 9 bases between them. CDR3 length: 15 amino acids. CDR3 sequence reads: CASSTMSSGANVLTF. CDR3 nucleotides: TGTGCCAGCAGCACGATGAGCTCTGGGGCCAACGTCCTGACTTTC.

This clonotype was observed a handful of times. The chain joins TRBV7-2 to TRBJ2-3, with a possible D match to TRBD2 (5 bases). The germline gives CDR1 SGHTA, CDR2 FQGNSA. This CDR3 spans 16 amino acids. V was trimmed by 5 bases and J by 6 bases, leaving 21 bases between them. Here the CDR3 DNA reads TGTGCCAGCAGCCCCCGCCCGGGAACCCTAAGGGATACGCAGTATTTT. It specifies CASSPRPGTLRDTQYF.

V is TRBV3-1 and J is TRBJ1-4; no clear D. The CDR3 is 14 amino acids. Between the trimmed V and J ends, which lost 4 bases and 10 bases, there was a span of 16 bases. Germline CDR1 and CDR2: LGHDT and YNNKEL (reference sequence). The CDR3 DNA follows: TGTGCCAGCAGCCCCCCTGGACTGGACGCAAAACTGTTTTTT. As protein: CASSPPGLDAKLFF.

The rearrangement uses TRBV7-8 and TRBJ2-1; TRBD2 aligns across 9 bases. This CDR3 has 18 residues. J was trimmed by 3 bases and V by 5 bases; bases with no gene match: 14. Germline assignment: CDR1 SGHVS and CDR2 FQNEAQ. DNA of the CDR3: TGTGCCAGCAGCCGAACCCCTTTAGCGGGAGCAAGCTACAATGAGCAGTTCTTC. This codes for CASSRTPLAGASYNEQFF. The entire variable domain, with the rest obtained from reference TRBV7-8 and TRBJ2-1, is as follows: GAGVSQSPRYKVAKRGQDVALRCDPISGHVSLFWYQQALGQGPEFLTYFQNEAQLDKSGLPSDRFFAERPEGSVSTLKIQRTQQEDSAVYLCASSRTPLAGASYNEQFFGPGTRLTVL.

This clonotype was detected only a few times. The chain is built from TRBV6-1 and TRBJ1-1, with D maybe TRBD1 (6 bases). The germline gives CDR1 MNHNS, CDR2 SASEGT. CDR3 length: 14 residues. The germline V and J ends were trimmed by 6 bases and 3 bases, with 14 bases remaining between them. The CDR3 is CASRSGALDTEAFF. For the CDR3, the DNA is TGTGCCAGCAGGTCGGGGGCGTTGGACACTGAAGCTTTCTTT.

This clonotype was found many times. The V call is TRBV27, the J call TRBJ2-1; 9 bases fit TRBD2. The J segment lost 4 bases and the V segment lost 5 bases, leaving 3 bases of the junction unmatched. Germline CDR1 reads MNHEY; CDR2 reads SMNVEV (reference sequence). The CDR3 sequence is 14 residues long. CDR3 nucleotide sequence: TGTGCCAGCAGTAGACTAGCGGAGTACAATGAGCAGTTCTTC. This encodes CASSRLAEYNEQFF.

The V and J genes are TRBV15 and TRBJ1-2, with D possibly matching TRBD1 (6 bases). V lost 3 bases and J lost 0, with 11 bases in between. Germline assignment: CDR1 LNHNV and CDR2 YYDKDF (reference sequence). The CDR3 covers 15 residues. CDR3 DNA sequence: TGTGCCACCAGCAGGGACAGTCAAGCTAACTATGGCTACACCTTC. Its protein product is CATSRDSQANYGYTF.

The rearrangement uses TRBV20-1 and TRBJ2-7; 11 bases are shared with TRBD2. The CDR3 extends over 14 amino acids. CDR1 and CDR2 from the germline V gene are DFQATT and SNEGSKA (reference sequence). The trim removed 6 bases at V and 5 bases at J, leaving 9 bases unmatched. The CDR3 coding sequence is TGCAGTGCCCAAAAACTAGCGGGGGCAGACGAGCAGTACTTC. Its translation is CSAQKLAGADEQYF.

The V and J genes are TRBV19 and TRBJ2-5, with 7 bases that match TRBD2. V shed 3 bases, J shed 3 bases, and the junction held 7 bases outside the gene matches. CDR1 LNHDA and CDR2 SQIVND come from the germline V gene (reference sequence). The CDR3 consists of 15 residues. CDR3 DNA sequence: TGTGCCAGTAGTATTACTAGCGCGATAGAAGAGACCCAGTACTTC. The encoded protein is CASSITSAIEETQYF.

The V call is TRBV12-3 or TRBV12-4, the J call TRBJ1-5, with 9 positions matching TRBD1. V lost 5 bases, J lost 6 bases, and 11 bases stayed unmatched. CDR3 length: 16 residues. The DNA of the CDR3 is TGTGCCAGCAGTATATACCGGGACAGGGTTCGTCAGCCCCAGCATTTT. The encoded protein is CASSIYRDRVRQPQHF.

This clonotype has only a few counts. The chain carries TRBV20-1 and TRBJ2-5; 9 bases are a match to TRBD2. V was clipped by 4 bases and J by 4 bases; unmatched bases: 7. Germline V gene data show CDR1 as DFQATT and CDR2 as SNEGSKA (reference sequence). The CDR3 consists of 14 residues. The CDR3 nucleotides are TGCAGTGCTATTGTAGCGGGAGTTCGAGAGACCCAGTACTTC. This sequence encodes CSAIVAGVRETQYF.

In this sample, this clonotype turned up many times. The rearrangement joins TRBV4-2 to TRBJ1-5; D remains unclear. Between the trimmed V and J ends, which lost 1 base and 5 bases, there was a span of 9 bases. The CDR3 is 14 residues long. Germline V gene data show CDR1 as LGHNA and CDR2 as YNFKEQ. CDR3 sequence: CASSQGLVDQPQHF. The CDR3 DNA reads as TGTGCCAGCAGCCAAGGCCTGGTCGATCAGCCCCAGCATTTT.

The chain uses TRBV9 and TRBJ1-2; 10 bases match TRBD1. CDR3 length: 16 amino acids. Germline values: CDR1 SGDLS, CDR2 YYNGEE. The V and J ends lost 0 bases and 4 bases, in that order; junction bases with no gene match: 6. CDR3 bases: TGTGCCAGCAGCGTAGCGGGACAGGGGCCTAGCTATGGCTACACCTTC. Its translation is CASSVAGQGPSYGYTF.

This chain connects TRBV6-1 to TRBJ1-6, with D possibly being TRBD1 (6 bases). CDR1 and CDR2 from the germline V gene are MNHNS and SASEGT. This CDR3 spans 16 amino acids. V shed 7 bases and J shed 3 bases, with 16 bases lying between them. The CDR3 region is CASIDRQHLYNSPLHF. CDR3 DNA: TGTGCCAGCATCGACAGGCAGCACCTCTATAATTCACCCCTCCACTTT.

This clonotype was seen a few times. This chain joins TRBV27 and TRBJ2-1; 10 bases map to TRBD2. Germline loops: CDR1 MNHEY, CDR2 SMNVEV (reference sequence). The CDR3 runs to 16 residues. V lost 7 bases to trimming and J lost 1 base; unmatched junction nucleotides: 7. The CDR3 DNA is TGTGCCAGCACCTTTAGCGGGAGGAGGTCCTACAATGAGCAGTTCTTC. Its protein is CASTFSGRRSYNEQFF.

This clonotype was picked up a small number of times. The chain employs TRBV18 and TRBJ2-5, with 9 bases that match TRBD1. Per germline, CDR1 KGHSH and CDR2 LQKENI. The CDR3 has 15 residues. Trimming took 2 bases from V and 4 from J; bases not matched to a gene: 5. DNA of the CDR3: TGTGCCAGCTCACCAAGGACAGGGGAGGCAGAGACCCAGTACTTC. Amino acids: CASSPRTGEAETQYF. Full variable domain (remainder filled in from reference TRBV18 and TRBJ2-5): NAGVMQNPRHLVRRRGQEARLRCSPMKGHSHVYWYRQLPEEGLKFMVYLQKENIIDESGMPKERFSAEFPKEGPSILRIQQVVRGDSAAYFCASSPRTGEAETQYFGPGTRLLVL.

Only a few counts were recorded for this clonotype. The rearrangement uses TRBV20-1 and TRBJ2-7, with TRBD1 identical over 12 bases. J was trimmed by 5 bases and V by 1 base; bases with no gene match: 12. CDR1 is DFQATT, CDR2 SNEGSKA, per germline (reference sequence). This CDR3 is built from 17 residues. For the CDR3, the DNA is TGCAGTGCTAGAGCCGCCTACCCGGGACAGGGGGCCCACGAGCAGTACTTC. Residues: CSARAAYPGQGAHEQYF.

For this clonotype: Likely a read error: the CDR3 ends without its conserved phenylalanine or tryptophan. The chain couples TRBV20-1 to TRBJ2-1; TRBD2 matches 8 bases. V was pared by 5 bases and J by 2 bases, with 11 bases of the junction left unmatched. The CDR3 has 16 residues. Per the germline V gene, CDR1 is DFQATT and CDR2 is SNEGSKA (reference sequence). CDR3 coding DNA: TGCAGTGCTCCCTCCCTGGCGGGAGGTGCCTACAATGAGCAGTTCCTC. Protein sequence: CSAPSLAGGAYNEQFL.

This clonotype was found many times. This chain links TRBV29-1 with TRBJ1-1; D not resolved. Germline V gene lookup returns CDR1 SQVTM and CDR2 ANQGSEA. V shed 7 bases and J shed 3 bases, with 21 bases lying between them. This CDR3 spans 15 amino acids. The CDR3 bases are TGCAGCGCTGGGCTTATAAAGGCTGGGGACACTGAAGCTTTCTTT. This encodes CSAGLIKAGDTEAFF.

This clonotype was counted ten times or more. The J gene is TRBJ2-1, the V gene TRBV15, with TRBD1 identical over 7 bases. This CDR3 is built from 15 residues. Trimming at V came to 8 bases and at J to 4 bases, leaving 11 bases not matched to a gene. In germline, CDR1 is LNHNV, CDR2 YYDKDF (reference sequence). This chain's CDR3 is CATRIRDSYYNEQFF. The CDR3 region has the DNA TGTGCCACCCGGATTAGGGACAGCTATTACAATGAGCAGTTCTTC.

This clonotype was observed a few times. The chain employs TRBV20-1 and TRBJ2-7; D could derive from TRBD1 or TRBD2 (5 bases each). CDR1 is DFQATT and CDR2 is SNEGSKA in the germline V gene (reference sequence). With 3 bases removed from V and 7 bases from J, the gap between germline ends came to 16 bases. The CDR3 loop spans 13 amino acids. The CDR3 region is CSARFPGTGEQYF. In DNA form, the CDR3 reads TGCAGTGCTAGGTTTCCGGGGACGGGTGAGCAGTACTTC.

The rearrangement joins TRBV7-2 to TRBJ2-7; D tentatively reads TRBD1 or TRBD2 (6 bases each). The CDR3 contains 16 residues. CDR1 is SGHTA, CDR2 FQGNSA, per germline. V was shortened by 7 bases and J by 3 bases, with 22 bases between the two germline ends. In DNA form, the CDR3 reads TGTGCCAGCACCCGCCAAAAGGGGGGAATGGACTACGAGCAGTACTTC. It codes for CASTRQKGGMDYEQYF.